One sample yielded the 11 T cell receptor beta chains listed below, sequenced in a study of blood T cell repertoires in COVID-19. TCRdb's copy holds only in-frame clones and misses some; the assay was immunoSEQ multiplex PCR. The sample lists around 200,000 clones, around four fifths occurring once. The source material was peripheral blood. The receptors originated from a woman of 80 years or more with active or convalescent COVID-19.

In this sample, this clone turned up once. The rearrangement uses TRBV6-5 and TRBJ1-1, with 7 bases identical to TRBD1. This CDR3 has 14 residues. After removal of 4 bases from V and 7 bases from J, the junction contained 9 bases not matched to a gene. CDR1 MNHEY and CDR2 SVGAGI come from the germline V gene. The CDR3 protein is CASSLAAGGLEAFF. CDR3 DNA: TGTGCCAGCAGTTTGGCCGCAGGGGGTCTTGAAGCTTTCTTT.

This rearrangement joins TRBV5-6 to TRBJ2-1; 8 nucleotides match TRBD1. The germline V gene has CDR1 SGHDT and CDR2 YYEEEE. Trimming took 2 bases from V and 5 from J; bases not matched to a gene: 18. The CDR3 runs 19 residues. The CDR3 sequence is CASSFSSWTGRNPNNEQFF. The DNA for the CDR3 is TGTGCCAGCAGCTTTTCGTCTTGGACAGGGAGGAATCCGAACAATGAGCAGTTCTTC.

CDR3: CASSLNTVSGNTIYF. DNA for the CDR3: TGTGCCAGCAGTTTAAATACGGTCTCAGGAAACACCATATATTTT. V usage is TRBV28 and J usage is TRBJ1-3, with D uncertain. There are 15 residues in the CDR3. Trimming took off 2 bases at V and 4 bases at J, with 12 bases between the two ends. Germline CDR1 and CDR2: MDHEN and SYDVKM.

This chain uses TRBV11-2 with TRBJ1-2; D remains ambiguous. The V end was cut by 0 bases, the J end by 4 bases, with 9 bases between. The V gene's germline CDR1 is SGHAT and CDR2 FQNNGV. There are 14 residues in the CDR3. The CDR3: CASSLDTRTYGYTF. CDR3 DNA sequence: TGTGCCAGCAGCTTAGATACAAGAACCTATGGCTACACCTTC.

This chain uses TRBV4-2 with TRBJ1-1; unclear D gene. CDR3 length: 15 amino acids. Deletions cut 4 bases from V and 3 bases from J, with 15 bases between. From germline, CDR1 is LGHNA and CDR2 YNFKEQ. In DNA, the CDR3 is TGTGCCAGCAGCCCGCCTGAAAGAGTATACACTGAAGCTTTCTTT. This encodes CASSPPERVYTEAFF.

The CDR3 DNA follows: TGTGCCAGCAGTAACCTAGCGCCCTCCTACAATGAGCAGTTCTTC. It specifies CASSNLAPSYNEQFF. This sequence joins TRBV6-6 and TRBJ2-1, with D tentatively TRBD2 (6 bases). Trimming cost V 5 bases and J 0 bases, with 11 bases left between them. The CDR3 loop spans 15 amino acids. The V gene's germline CDR1 is MNHNY and CDR2 SVGAGI (reference sequence).

The chain couples TRBV7-6 to TRBJ1-3; tentatively, D is TRBD1 (5 bases). V was clipped by 1 base and J by 0 bases, with 7 bases between them. Per the germline V gene, CDR1 is SGHVS and CDR2 is FNYEAQ. The CDR3 contains 15 residues. DNA for the CDR3: TGTGCCAGCAGCTTAGGGGGCAGCTCTGGAAACACCATATATTTT. As protein: CASSLGGSSGNTIYF.

The genes are TRBV5-1 and TRBJ2-7, with 9 bases lining up with TRBD1. This CDR3 region has 15 residues. CDR1 is SGHRS and CDR2 is YFSETQ in the germline V gene. Trimming removed 4 bases from V and 5 bases from J; junction bases left unmatched: 10. CDR3 protein: CASSLTGTGTDEQYF. DNA for the CDR3: TGCGCCAGCAGCCTTACCGGGACAGGGACGGACGAGCAGTACTTC. Full variable domain (remainder filled in from reference TRBV5-1 and TRBJ2-7): KAGVTQTPRYLIKTRGQQVTLSCSPISGHRSVSWYQQTPGQGLQFLFEYFSETQRNKGNFPGRFSGRQFSNSRSEMNVSTLELGDSALYLCASSLTGTGTDEQYFGPGTRLTVT.

This clone was picked up a small number of times. The chain carries TRBV4-2 and TRBJ1-1, with TRBD1 as a possible D gene (5 bases). The germline V gene has CDR1 LGHNA and CDR2 YNFKEQ. The CDR3 has 16 residues. The V end lost 3 bases, the J end lost 6 bases, and 20 bases lay between the germline ends. The CDR3 sequence: CASSHGRMEGPPEAFF. Written as DNA, the CDR3 is TGTGCCAGCAGCCACGGCCGAATGGAGGGACCCCCTGAAGCTTTCTTT.

The chain uses TRBV4-3 and TRBJ1-1, with TRBD1 identical over 7 bases. Looked up from germline, CDR1 is LGHNA and CDR2 is YSLEER. The CDR3 loop spans 16 amino acids. The junction had 14 bases not matched to a gene; V was cut back by 0 bases and J by 10 bases. CDR3: CASSQDTPGGLGGAFF. For the CDR3, the DNA is TGCGCCAGCAGCCAAGATACCCCAGGGGGTTTGGGGGGAGCTTTCTTT.

The chain has TRBV5-1 and TRBJ1-6; weak D call: TRBD1 (5 bases). Per germline, CDR1 SGHRS and CDR2 YFSETQ. Trimming removed 0 bases at V and 10 bases at J, with 11 bases between. CDR3 length: 14 amino acids. The CDR3 DNA sequence: TGCGCCAGCAGCTTGGATTCAGGGATCTCACCCCTCCACTTT. Translated: CASSLDSGISPLHF.